Below are 15 T cell receptor beta chains sequenced from a single sample in a study of T cell responses to AZD1222 COVID-19 vaccine. Here immunoSEQ multiplex PCR was the method, and the copy in TCRdb shows in-frame clones only, minus some. The table includes 130,000 to 150,000 clones, around 91% detected once. Source: peripheral blood, taken on day 0 of AZD1222 vaccination. These receptors all come from an adult in good health.

The chain employs TRBV14 and TRBJ1-6, with a possible D match to TRBD1 (5 bases). Germline V gene lookup returns CDR1 SGHDN and CDR2 FVKESK. V lost 1 base and J 0 bases, leaving 19 bases between the germline ends. The length of the CDR3 is 20 residues. The CDR3 bases are TGTGCCAGCAGCCAAGGGGGGTCTCGGGGCTTGAGCTCCTATAATTCACCCCTCCACTTT. Protein product: CASSQGGSRGLSSYNSPLHF.

This chain joins TRBV15 and TRBJ2-5, with TRBD2 as a possible D gene (6 bases). CDR3 length: 14 residues. V dropped 1 base and J dropped 5 bases, with 11 bases sitting between them. From germline, CDR1 is LNHNV and CDR2 YYDKDF (reference sequence). The CDR3 sequence is CATSRVSGWETQYF. CDR3 nucleotides: TGTGCCACCAGCAGAGTCAGCGGGTGGGAGACCCAGTACTTC. Looking up the rest from reference TRBV15 and TRBJ2-5 gives the full variable domain: DAMVIQNPRYQVTQFGKPVTLSCSQTLNHNVMYWYQQKSSQAPKLLFHYYDKDFNNEADTPDNFQSRRPNTSFCFLDIRSPGLGDTAMYLCATSRVSGWETQYFGPGTRLLVL.

This chain connects TRBV4-1 to TRBJ2-3; TRBD1 matches at 10 bases. Germline V lookup: CDR1 MGHRA, CDR2 YSYEKL. The CDR3 spans 15 residues. V lost 5 bases to trimming and J lost 0 bases; unmatched junction nucleotides: 2. The CDR3 reads CASSLGQGSTDTQYF. In DNA, the CDR3 is TGCGCCAGCAGCTTGGGACAGGGGAGCACAGATACGCAGTATTTT.

J is TRBJ2-1 and V is TRBV5-4, with 9 nucleotides matching TRBD2. The CDR3 extends over 14 amino acids. J gave up 6 bases and V 4 bases, and 5 bases lay outside the gene matches. CDR1 SGHNT and CDR2 YYREEE come from the germline V gene (reference sequence). CDR3 region: CASSPGLAPNEQFF. The CDR3 nucleotides are TGTGCCAGCAGCCCGGGACTAGCCCCCAATGAGCAGTTCTTC.

The chain uses TRBV7-9 and TRBJ2-1; 7 positions agree with TRBD2. Germline V gene sequence: CDR1 SEHNR, CDR2 FQNEAQ (reference sequence). This CDR3 has 15 amino acids. V lost 1 base, J lost 4 bases, and 4 bases stayed unmatched. The CDR3 region is CASSLGLAGYNEQFF. CDR3 nucleotide sequence: TGTGCCAGCAGCTTAGGACTAGCAGGGTACAATGAGCAGTTCTTC.

The rearrangement links TRBV18 to TRBJ1-2, with a weak D call TRBD1 (6 bases). V lost 3 bases to trimming and J lost 8 bases, with 19 bases between them. The CDR3 is made up of 15 amino acids. Germline CDR1 reads KGHSH; CDR2 reads LQKENI. DNA of the CDR3: TGTGCCAGCTCACCGGGGGGCGACAGCCCTCTCGGCTACACCTTC. It encodes CASSPGGDSPLGYTF.

The rearrangement links TRBV28 to TRBJ1-5; no definite D call. From germline, CDR1 is MDHEN and CDR2 SYDVKM. V was shortened by 4 bases and J by 1 base, with 14 bases between the two germline ends. This CDR3 is 16 amino acids long. This chain's CDR3 is CASSWAPGLSNQPQHF. The CDR3 DNA is TGTGCCAGCAGTTGGGCCCCGGGTTTAAGCAATCAGCCCCAGCATTTT.

The chain combines TRBV13 with TRBJ2-7, with D unresolved. Germline CDR1 PRHDT, CDR2 FYEKMQ (reference sequence). The CDR3 contains 17 residues. V gave up 4 bases and J gave up 0 bases, with 19 bases separating them. CDR3 in amino acids: CASSSTFRGPSSYEQYF. In DNA form, the CDR3 reads TGTGCCAGCAGCTCCACCTTCAGAGGACCCAGCTCCTACGAGCAGTACTTC.

This chain links TRBV12-3 or TRBV12-4 with TRBJ1-1, with D hard to call. Trimming stripped 1 base from V and 4 bases from J, with 7 bases between. The CDR3 consists of 13 residues. CDR3 sequence reads: CASSLGVVTEAFF. The CDR3 DNA sequence: TGTGCCAGCAGTTTAGGGGTAGTCACTGAAGCTTTCTTT.

The CDR3 sequence: CASLSGRIGTGELFF. The CDR3 nucleotides read TGTGCCAGCCTTAGCGGGAGGATCGGCACCGGGGAGCTGTTTTTT. The gene calls are TRBV19 and TRBJ2-2, with 10 bases aligning to TRBD2. There are 15 residues in the CDR3. Germline assignment: CDR1 LNHDA and CDR2 SQIVND (reference sequence). V lost 9 bases and J lost 4; bases outside the gene matches: 8.

The table lists this clone with a few counts. The V call is TRBV10-3, the J call TRBJ2-5; a weak D match, TRBD1 (5 bases). In germline, CDR1 is ENHRY, CDR2 SYGVKD. V lost 3 bases and J 0 bases, leaving 11 bases between the germline ends. The CDR3 spans 15 residues. Here the CDR3 DNA reads TGTGCCATCAGTGACCGTGGGGCGGACCAAGAGACCCAGTACTTC. Translating gives CAISDRGADQETQYF.

The chain combines TRBV7-9 with TRBJ2-1; D not resolved. V gave up 2 bases and J gave up 12 bases, with 8 bases separating them. The CDR3 consists of 11 residues. The germline V gene has CDR1 SEHNR and CDR2 FQNEAQ (reference sequence). CDR3 DNA: TGTGCCAGCAGCTTAACGCCAACGCAGTTCTTC. This encodes CASSLTPTQFF.

The chain links TRBV24-1 to TRBJ1-5, with D uncertain. Germline values: CDR1 KGHDR, CDR2 SFDVKD. Trimming cost V 9 bases and J 7 bases, with 9 bases left between them. The CDR3 totals 11 residues. This CDR3 is CATGRRQPQHF. The DNA of the CDR3 is TGTGCCACCGGGAGGAGGCAGCCCCAGCATTTT.

The chain combines TRBV9 with TRBJ2-7; 7 bases are shared with TRBD1. Germline CDR1 is SGDLS and CDR2 is YYNGEE. J gave up 0 bases and V 5 bases, and 11 bases lay outside the gene matches. The length of the CDR3 is 16 residues. The CDR3 DNA reads TGTGCCAGCAGTGACAATCGCCGGGACAGCTCCTACGAGCAGTACTTC. Protein product: CASSDNRRDSSYEQYF.

This clone was detected once. Here the CDR3 DNA reads TGTGCCAGTCGGGATCTTAGCGGGCCTACAGCCTACGAGCAGTACTTC. This gives the protein CASRDLSGPTAYEQYF. The V and J genes are TRBV28 and TRBJ2-7; 7 nucleotides align to TRBD2. This CDR3 comprises 16 residues. Germline CDR1 and CDR2: MDHEN and SYDVKM. J gave up 2 bases and V 9 bases, and 16 bases lay outside the gene matches.